What follows are 28 T cell receptor beta chains derived from one specimen sequenced in a study of blood T cells in healthy people across ages. With a J-beta primer mix and a sample-barcoded 5' primer, a second PCR ran about 7 to 11 cycles. TCRdb redid the calling of the 5' RACE reads with MiXCR, one entry per CDR3 protein. The sample shows 800,000 to 1,000,000 distinct CDR3 sequences, about 48% of them seen only once. Material for sequencing was blood. The receptors shown here come from a man younger than 40 in good health.

The V and J genes are TRBV7-9 and TRBJ2-5; 8 nucleotides line up with TRBD1. Germline CDR1 SEHNR, CDR2 FQNEAQ (reference sequence). V shed 5 bases and J 0 bases; nucleotides not matched to a gene: 2. The CDR3 totals 14 residues. The CDR3 is CASSEDRDQETQYF. The CDR3 coding sequence is TGTGCCAGCAGCGAGGACAGGGACCAAGAGACCCAGTACTTC.

V is TRBV3-1 and J is TRBJ2-6; D gene unclear. V was shortened by 5 bases and J by 0 bases, with 11 bases between the two germline ends. This CDR3 has 16 residues. Germline loops: CDR1 LGHDT, CDR2 YNNKEL (reference sequence). The CDR3 nucleotides are TGTGCCAGCAGCAAGGGCGGCGTCTCTGGGGCCAACGTCCTGACTTTC. Translating it yields CASSKGGVSGANVLTF.

The chain joins TRBV7-2 to TRBJ1-6; D gene uncertain. The CDR3 runs to 15 residues. Trimming left V 3 bases short and J 7 bases short, with 13 bases between. Germline loops: CDR1 SGHTA, CDR2 FQGNSA. The CDR3: CASSLARVENSPLHF. The CDR3 DNA sequence: TGTGCCAGCAGCTTGGCGCGGGTGGAGAATTCACCCCTCCACTTT.

This clonotype was counted between two and nine times. The rearrangement uses TRBV28 and TRBJ2-1; D call uncertain. The CDR3 is made up of 15 amino acids. Trimming cost V 6 bases and J 5 bases, with 17 bases left between them. CDR1 is MDHEN, CDR2 SYDVKM, per germline. The CDR3 region has the DNA TGTGCCAGCAGCCCCCGGAGTCCCTTGAACAATGAGCAGTTCTTC. Its translation is CASSPRSPLNNEQFF.

The chain uses TRBV20-1 and TRBJ1-6; D perhaps matches TRBD1 (5 bases). Germline CDR1 and CDR2: DFQATT and SNEGSKA (reference sequence). CDR3 length equals 17 residues. V was pared by 1 base and J by 0 bases, with 13 bases between. CDR3 in amino acids: CSARGSGAGSYNSPLHF. The CDR3 nucleotides read TGCAGTGCTAGAGGATCCGGGGCTGGCTCCTATAATTCACCCCTCCACTTT.

The rearrangement uses TRBV7-2 and TRBJ2-1, with D possibly being TRBD2 (6 bases). The germline V gene has CDR1 SGHTA and CDR2 FQGNSA. V was shortened by 2 bases and J by 4 bases, with 9 bases between the two germline ends. This CDR3 is 14 amino acids long. CDR3 protein: CASSLWGTYNEQFF. In DNA form, the CDR3 reads TGTGCCAGCAGCTTATGGGGGACTTACAATGAGCAGTTCTTC. Using reference TRBV7-2 and TRBJ2-1 for the parts outside the CDR3, the full variable domain is GAGVSQSPSNKVTEKGKDVELRCDPISGHTALYWYRQSLGQGLEFLIYFQGNSAPDKSGLPSDRFSAERTGGSVSTLTIQRTQQEDSAVYLCASSLWGTYNEQFFGPGTRLTVL.

This clonotype was detected a few times. The rearrangement links TRBV5-1 to TRBJ1-4; D is possibly TRBD1 (5 bases). Germline CDR1 is SGHRS and CDR2 is YFSETQ. The CDR3 contains 13 residues. The V end lost 2 bases, the J end lost 4 bases, and 6 bases lay between the germline ends. CDR3: CASSFRDNEKLFF. For the CDR3, the DNA is TGCGCCAGCAGCTTCAGGGATAATGAAAAACTGTTTTTT.

The V gene is TRBV11-3, the J gene TRBJ1-3; D uncertain. Germline-derived CDR1 and CDR2 are SGHNT and YENEEA. With 4 bases removed from V and 3 bases from J, the gap between germline ends came to 7 bases. The CDR3 consists of 13 residues. In nucleotides, the CDR3 is TGTGCCAGCAGCTACCGCAGTGGAAACACCATATATTTT. Its translation is CASSYRSGNTIYF.

J is TRBJ1-4 and V is TRBV5-1, with 7 positions matching TRBD1. V dropped 6 bases and J dropped 6; count of bases not matched to a gene: 8. This CDR3 region has 14 residues. Per the germline V gene, CDR1 is SGHRS and CDR2 is YFSETQ. The CDR3 DNA sequence: TGCGCCAGCACCACAGGGGCTGGGGATGAAAAACTGTTTTTT. Its protein product is CASTTGAGDEKLFF.

J is TRBJ2-5 and V is TRBV7-2; no definite D call. V was shortened by 7 bases and J by 5 bases, with 11 bases between the two germline ends. The CDR3 runs to 12 residues. Germline CDR1 reads SGHTA; CDR2 reads FQGNSA. CDR3 loop: CASTGTLETQYF. The CDR3 nucleotides are TGTGCCAGCACCGGCACTCTGGAGACCCAGTACTTC.

J is TRBJ2-1 and V is TRBV7-9; D is uncertain. From germline, CDR1 is SEHNR and CDR2 FQNEAQ (reference sequence). The CDR3 covers 14 residues. Trimming stripped 1 base from V and 4 bases from J, with 8 bases between. DNA for the CDR3: TGTGCCAGCAGCTTAGATCCTGGTTACAATGAGCAGTTCTTC. This codes for CASSLDPGYNEQFF.

The gene calls are TRBV12-3 or TRBV12-4 and TRBJ2-5; D unclear. Trimming cost V 3 bases and J 5 bases, with 13 bases left between them. This CDR3 has 14 amino acids. CDR3 DNA: TGTGCCAGCAGTTTCATTATCCACGCGGAGACCCAGTACTTC. Translated: CASSFIIHAETQYF.

The V gene is TRBV5-5, the J gene TRBJ2-1; D gene unclear. Germline assignment: CDR1 SGHKS and CDR2 YYEKEE (reference sequence). The CDR3 runs 13 residues. Trimming removed 4 bases at V and 13 bases at J, with 18 bases between. This CDR3 reads CASSTQGQETQFF. DNA of the CDR3: TGTGCCAGCAGCACACAAGGGCAAGAGACCCAGTTCTTC. Combining the CDR3 with reference TRBV5-5 and TRBJ2-1 gives the whole variable domain DAGVTQSPTHLIKTRGQQVTLRCSPISGHKSVSWYQQVLGQGPQFIFQYYEKEERGRGNFPDRFSARQFPNYSSELNVNALLLGDSALYLCASSTQGQETQFFGPGTRLTVL.

This clonotype was picked up many times. This sequence joins TRBV20-1 and TRBJ1-5, with 10 bases that match TRBD1. Germline trimming cut 0 bases from V and 2 bases from J; bases unmatched to any gene: 4. The CDR3 is made up of 16 amino acids. Per the germline V gene, CDR1 is DFQATT and CDR2 is SNEGSKA (reference sequence). This CDR3 reads CSARDGGTGGNQPQHF. CDR3 bases: TGCAGTGCTAGAGATGGGGGGACAGGGGGCAATCAGCCCCAGCATTTT.

The chain has TRBV5-5 and TRBJ1-2; D possibly corresponds to TRBD1 (5 bases). Trimming removed 0 bases at V and 4 bases at J, with 16 bases between. In germline, CDR1 is SGHKS, CDR2 YYEKEE (reference sequence). The CDR3 runs to 16 residues. The CDR3 nucleotides are TGTGCCAGCAGCTTGGTTGGGGGGGATCGCGTCTATGGCTACACCTTC. Translating gives CASSLVGGDRVYGYTF.

The rearrangement links TRBV11-1 to TRBJ2-3, with no clear D. In germline, CDR1 is SGHAT, CDR2 FQDESV (reference sequence). V was cut by 6 bases and J by 6 bases, with 10 bases left in between. The CDR3 loop spans 12 amino acids. This chain's CDR3 is CASRGRFDTQYF. The CDR3 bases are TGTGCCAGCAGGGGTCGCTTTGATACGCAGTATTTT. Using reference TRBV11-1 and TRBJ2-3 for the parts outside the CDR3, the full variable domain is EAEVAQSPRYKITEKSQAVAFWCDPISGHATLYWYRQILGQGPELLVQFQDESVVDDSQLPKDRFSAERLKGVDSTLKIQPAELGDSAMYLCASRGRFDTQYFGPGTRLTVL.

The chain employs TRBV27 and TRBJ1-2; TRBD1 aligns across 7 bases. The CDR3 runs to 19 residues. V dropped 7 bases and J dropped 0; count of bases not matched to a gene: 20. The V gene's germline CDR1 is MNHEY and CDR2 SMNVEV (reference sequence). CDR3 nucleotides: TGTGCCAGCACCCTTAGCTGGGACAGTAGGTTCAGCCCTAACTATGGCTACACCTTC. Translation gives CASTLSWDSRFSPNYGYTF.

This clonotype was counted only a few times. The genes are TRBV3-1 and TRBJ2-7; TRBD2 is a possible D gene (5 bases). CDR1 LGHDT and CDR2 YNNKEL come from the germline V gene (reference sequence). V was clipped by 3 bases and J by 0 bases, with 6 bases between them. This CDR3 is built from 13 residues. CDR3 residues: CASSHLASYEQYF. For the CDR3, the DNA is TGTGCCAGCAGCCATCTAGCCTCCTACGAGCAGTACTTC.

The chain recombines TRBV29-1 with TRBJ2-3; tentative D call: TRBD2 (7 bases). V lost 3 bases and J 2 bases, leaving 15 bases between the germline ends. Germline CDR1 is SQVTM and CDR2 is ANQGSEA. The CDR3 has 15 amino acids. The CDR3, as DNA: TGCAGCGTTGATCGGGGGGCCTTATCCACAGATACGCAGTATTTT. Translated: CSVDRGALSTDTQYF.

This clonotype was seen only a few times. This sequence joins TRBV6-5 and TRBJ2-7, with 10 bases lining up with TRBD1. Looked up from germline, CDR1 is MNHEY and CDR2 is SVGAGI. CDR3 length: 16 amino acids. The junction had 8 bases not matched to a gene; V was cut back by 6 bases and J by 0 bases. CDR3 sequence: CASRRRDRGSSYEQYF. The CDR3 DNA follows: TGTGCCAGCAGACGAAGGGACAGGGGTTCCTCCTACGAGCAGTACTTC.

This clonotype turned up a few times. V is TRBV4-1 and J is TRBJ2-7, with 10 nucleotides matching TRBD1. Germline CDR1 reads MGHRA; CDR2 reads YSYEKL. This CDR3 spans 19 amino acids. Trimming at V came to 1 base and at J to 3 bases, leaving 15 bases not matched to a gene. CDR3 residues: CASSQGTGGRVTGLYEQYF. The CDR3 DNA reads TGCGCCAGCAGCCAAGGGACAGGGGGTCGAGTTACGGGACTCTACGAGCAGTACTTC.

For the CDR3, the DNA is TGCAGTGCTCGGCCCCGGGAGCTAGCGTTTACCGGGGAGCTGTTTTTT. This codes for CSARPRELAFTGELFF. This sequence joins TRBV20-1 and TRBJ2-2, with a possible D match to TRBD2 (6 bases). V lost 5 bases, J lost 5 bases, and 21 bases lay in between. Germline-derived CDR1 and CDR2 are DFQATT and SNEGSKA (reference sequence). CDR3 length equals 16 residues.

This chain uses TRBV7-2 with TRBJ2-3, with D perhaps TRBD1 or TRBD2 (5 bases each). CDR1 and CDR2 (germline): SGHTA, FQGNSA. The CDR3 consists of 14 residues. V lost 4 bases and J 6 bases, leaving 14 bases between the germline ends. For the CDR3, the DNA is TGTGCCAGCAGCTCTAGCAGGGTCCTTGATACGCAGTATTTT. Translation gives CASSSSRVLDTQYF.

For this clonotype: One end of the junction varies from germline; a read error may be responsible. DNA of the CDR3: TGCGCCAGCAGCGTACGAGACAGGGAGTCAGATACGCAGTATTTT. Residues: CASSVRDRESDTQYF. The chain couples TRBV9 to TRBJ2-3, with 7 positions matching TRBD1. Per the germline V gene, CDR1 is SGDLS and CDR2 is YYNGEE. There are 15 residues in the CDR3.

V is TRBV2 and J is TRBJ1-6; the D gene is possibly TRBD1 (5 bases). The CDR3 is 13 residues long. CDR1 and CDR2 (germline): SNHLY, FYNNEI. V was pared by 3 bases and J by 10 bases, with 10 bases between. CDR3 protein: CASSEGGGSPLHF. In nucleotides, the CDR3 is TGTGCCAGCAGTGAGGGGGGAGGCTCACCCCTCCACTTT.

This chain joins TRBV12-3 or TRBV12-4 and TRBJ2-7; 8 nucleotides match TRBD1. CDR3 length equals 15 residues. With V trimmed by 1 base and J by 5 bases, 7 bases remained unmatched. This chain's CDR3 is CASSLEGTGRDEQYF. DNA of the CDR3: TGTGCCAGCAGTTTAGAAGGGACAGGAAGGGACGAGCAGTACTTC.

This chain connects TRBV7-6 to TRBJ2-4, with 8 bases fitting TRBD1. The end of the DNA is better explained by TRBJ2-7, so the J call may be wrong. The CDR3 has 14 residues. The germline V gene has CDR1 SGHVS and CDR2 FNYEAQ. The CDR3 coding sequence is TGTGCCAGCAGCTTAGATGACAGGGGTTACGAGCAGTACTTC. Residues: CASSLDDRGYEQYF.

This clonotype came up a few times. The gene calls are TRBV15 and TRBJ2-7; 9 bases are shared with TRBD1. The J segment lost 4 bases and the V segment lost 5 bases, leaving 12 bases of the junction unmatched. The CDR3 contains 16 residues. CDR1 is LNHNV, CDR2 YYDKDF, per germline (reference sequence). In DNA, the CDR3 is TGTGCCACCAGCGGGCAGGCAGGGACAGGGAGGTACGAGCAGTACTTC. It encodes CATSGQAGTGRYEQYF.